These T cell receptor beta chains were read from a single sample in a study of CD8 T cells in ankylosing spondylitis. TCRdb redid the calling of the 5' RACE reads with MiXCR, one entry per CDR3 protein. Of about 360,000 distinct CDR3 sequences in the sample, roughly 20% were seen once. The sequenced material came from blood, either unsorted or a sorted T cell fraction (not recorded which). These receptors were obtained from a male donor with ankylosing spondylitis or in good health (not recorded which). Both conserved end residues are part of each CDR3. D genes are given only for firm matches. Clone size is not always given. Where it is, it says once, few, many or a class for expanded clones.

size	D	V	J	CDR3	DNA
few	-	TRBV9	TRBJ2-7	CASSYSGGNFEQYF	TGTGCCAGCAGTTACTCAGGGGGGAATTTCGAGCAGTACTTC
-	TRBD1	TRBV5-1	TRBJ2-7	CASSSRTGGDDYEQYF	TGCGCCAGCAGCTCACGGACAGGGGGGGACGACTACGAGCAGTACTTC
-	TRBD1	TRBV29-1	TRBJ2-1	CSVETRDSLYEQFF	TGCAGCGTTGAAACCCGGGACAGTTTGTATGAGCAGTTCTTC
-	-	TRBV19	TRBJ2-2	CASRSFDSPGELFF	TGTGCCAGTAGGAGTTTTGACAGTCCCGGGGAGCTGTTTTTT
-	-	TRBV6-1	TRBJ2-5	CASSRQVEETQYF	TGTGCCAGCAGCCGACAGGTTGAGGAGACCCAGTACTTC
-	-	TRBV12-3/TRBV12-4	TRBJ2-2	CASSLANFGELFF	TGTGCCAGCAGTTTAGCGAATTTCGGGGAGCTGTTTTTT
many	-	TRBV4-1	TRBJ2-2	CASSQGYLPAGELFF	TGCGCCAGCAGCCAAGGATATCTACCGGCCGGGGAGCTGTTTTTT
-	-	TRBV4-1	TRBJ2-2	CASSQEPGSVIGELFF	TGCGCCAGCAGCCAAGAGCCAGGCTCGGTCATCGGGGAGCTGTTTTTT
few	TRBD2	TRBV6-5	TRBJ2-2	CASRSLRTSGGIGELFF	TGTGCCAGCAGAAGCCTCCGGACTAGCGGGGGCATAGGGGAGCTGTTTTTT
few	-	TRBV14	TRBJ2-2	CASSHWTPTGELFF	TGTGCCAGCAGCCACTGGACCCCAACCGGGGAGCTGTTTTTT
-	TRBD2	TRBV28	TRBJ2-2	CACSFPGSGGTYTGELFF	TGTGCCTGCAGTTTCCCGGGTAGCGGGGGGACTTACACCGGGGAGCTGTTTTTT
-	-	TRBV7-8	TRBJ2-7	CASSELPAYEQYF	TGTGCCAGCAGCGAACTTCCAGCCTACGAGCAGTACTTC
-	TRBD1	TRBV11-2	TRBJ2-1	CASSLPRDRSTYNEQFF	TGTGCCAGCAGCTTACCCCGGGACAGGAGCACCTACAATGAGCAGTTCTTC
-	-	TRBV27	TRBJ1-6	CAISVSSYNSPLHF	TGTGCCATCTCAGTCAGCTCCTATAATTCACCCCTCCACTTT